This T cell receptor (beta chain) was identified during a study of blood T cells in healthy people across ages. CDR3 size: 15 residues. V dropped 6 bases and J dropped 2 bases, with 17 bases sitting between them. Germline V gene sequence: CDR1 MNHNY, CDR2 SVGAGI (reference sequence). PCR was performed a second time for about 7 to 11 cycles using a sample-barcoded 5' primer and a J-beta primer mix. TCRdb used MiXCR to reprocess the 5' RACE reads, holding one entry per CDR3 protein. This table holds hundreds of thousands of distinct CDR3 sequences, more than 35% found once. In terms of origin and age, donors were healthy Caucasian individuals from Russia aged 6 to 90. Researchers report isolating at least 7 million PBMCs per sample. This clonotype was seen only a few times. Its antigen remains unidentified. Study-level findings and limits: The CMV status of each donor remained undetermined, and this could have confounded shifts in expanded clonotypes. Researchers deemed the diversity estimates from one million T cells underestimates.

Input material: blood. The gene calls are TRBV6-6 and TRBJ2-7; no clear D. This receptor was taken from a man at least 80 years old in good health. CDR3 bases: TGTGCCAGCAGCGTCGCCCCCCTCAGCCCCTACGAGCAGTACTTC. Translation gives CASSVAPLSPYEQYF.